A single sample is the source of the 28 T cell receptor beta chains below, sequenced in a study of blood T cell repertoires in COVID-19. TCRdb's copy holds only in-frame clones and misses some; the assay was immunoSEQ multiplex PCR. This sample has around 300,000 clones, with 70% to 90% found just once. Material for sequencing was peripheral blood. The receptors were gathered from a woman aged 70-85 years with COVID-19, enrolled during active disease.

The chain uses TRBV18 and TRBJ1-6; D possibly corresponds to TRBD1 (6 bases). The CDR3 runs 14 residues. CDR1 KGHSH and CDR2 LQKENI come from the germline V gene. Deletions cut 6 bases from V and 7 bases from J, with 13 bases between. The DNA of the CDR3 is TGTGCCAGCTCCCCCGGGACAATCAATTCACCCCTCCACTTT. Encoded protein: CASSPGTINSPLHF.

This clone was seen a handful of times. The rearrangement links TRBV4-1 to TRBJ2-3; possible D gene TRBD1, 5 bases. CDR3 size: 18 residues. Germline V gives CDR1 MGHRA, CDR2 YSYEKL. Trimming pared 1 base from V and 6 bases from J, leaving 23 bases between. CDR3 sequence: CASSQVGLKGQGRDTQYF. CDR3 DNA sequence: TGCGCCAGCAGCCAAGTAGGGCTAAAGGGGCAGGGTCGGGATACGCAGTATTTT.

The chain recombines TRBV4-3 with TRBJ2-3, with a tentative D call TRBD2 (6 bases). CDR1 is LGHNA and CDR2 is YSLEER in the germline V gene. The CDR3 is made up of 13 amino acids. The V end was cut by 5 bases, the J end by 5 bases, with 11 bases between. CDR3 nucleotide sequence: TGCGCCAGCAGCGGAGGGCCCATAGATACGCAGTATTTT. It yields the protein CASSGGPIDTQYF.

Comments on this clone: The sample contains more than one DNA sequence encoding this CDR3. The chain has TRBV2 and TRBJ1-1, with no clear D. This CDR3 contains 13 residues. The germline V gene encodes CDR1 SNHLY and CDR2 FYNNEI. Trimming stripped 4 bases from V and 1 base from J, with 7 bases between. The CDR3 sequence is CASSGRGNTEAFF. CDR3 in DNA: TGTGCCAGCAGTGGGAGAGGGAACACTGAAGCTTTCTTT. The full variable domain, with the rest looked up from reference TRBV2 and TRBJ1-1, is EPEVTQTPSHQVTQMGQEVILRCVPISNHLYFYWYRQILGQKVEFLVSFYNNEISEKSEIFDDQFSVERPDGSNFTLKIRSTKLEDSAMYFCASSGRGNTEAFFGQGTRLTVV.

J is TRBJ1-4 and V is TRBV2; no firm D call. The CDR3 is 14 residues long. V was shortened by 3 bases and J by 8 bases, with 13 bases between the two germline ends. Germline CDR1 reads SNHLY; CDR2 reads FYNNEI. Written as DNA, the CDR3 is TGTGCCAGCAGTGACCCCGGAAGGGAGGAAAAACTGTTTTTT. The encoded protein is CASSDPGREEKLFF.

This clone was seen once. This rearrangement joins TRBV6-5 to TRBJ1-5, with a tentative D call TRBD1 (5 bases). The CDR3 is made up of 13 amino acids. Looked up from germline, CDR1 is MNHEY and CDR2 is SVGAGI. V shed 10 bases and J shed 6 bases, with 16 bases lying between them. Here the CDR3 DNA reads TGTGCCACCAAAGGGGAGGAGGCTCAGCCCCAGCATTTT. Its protein is CATKGEEAQPQHF.

This rearrangement joins TRBV7-2 to TRBJ1-6; D unclear. The CDR3 is 13 amino acids. The V end was cut by 2 bases, the J end by 10 bases, with 9 bases between. Germline lookup yields CDR1 SGHTA and CDR2 FQGNSA. The CDR3 here is CASSLNRESPLHF. The CDR3 DNA follows: TGTGCCAGCAGCTTAAATCGAGAGTCACCCCTCCACTTT.

CDR3 bases: TGCAGCGTTGTCGATTGGACAGGGGAAGCTTTCTTT. As protein: CSVVDWTGEAFF. V and J are TRBV29-1 and TRBJ1-1; 8 bases agree with TRBD1. Germline-derived CDR1 and CDR2 are SQVTM and ANQGSEA. The CDR3 contains 12 residues. The ends lost 4 bases at V and 8 bases at J; junction bases unmatched: 6.

The chain is built from TRBV28 and TRBJ1-6; perhaps TRBD1 as D (5 bases). V was cut by 3 bases and J by 7 bases, with 7 bases left in between. CDR3 length: 13 residues. Germline-derived CDR1 and CDR2 are MDHEN and SYDVKM. CDR3 loop: CASSLTVNSPLHF. The CDR3 nucleotides are TGTGCCAGCAGTTTGACAGTAAATTCACCCCTCCACTTT.

The V call is TRBV5-5, the J call TRBJ2-1; TRBD1 is a possible D gene (6 bases). Trimming removed 4 bases at V and 8 bases at J, with 10 bases between. The CDR3 consists of 12 residues. Germline CDR1 is SGHKS and CDR2 is YYEKEE (reference sequence). CDR3 amino acids: CASSVRTDEQFF. The CDR3 nucleotides read TGTGCCAGCAGCGTTAGGACAGATGAGCAGTTCTTC. Full variable domain (rest looked up from reference TRBV5-5 and TRBJ2-1): DAGVTQSPTHLIKTRGQQVTLRCSPISGHKSVSWYQQVLGQGPQFIFQYYEKEERGRGNFPDRFSARQFPNYSSELNVNALLLGDSALYLCASSVRTDEQFFGPGTRLTVL.

The chain links TRBV15 to TRBJ2-7; 7 bases map to TRBD2. The J segment lost 6 bases and the V segment lost 3 bases, leaving 11 bases of the junction unmatched. In germline, CDR1 is LNHNV, CDR2 YYDKDF (reference sequence). The length of the CDR3 is 15 residues. CDR3 bases: TGTGCCACCAGCAGTTGGGTCCGGGGGGAGTCCGAGCAGTACTTC. The encoded protein is CATSSWVRGESEQYF. The full variable domain, completed using reference TRBV15 and TRBJ2-7, is DAMVIQNPRYQVTQFGKPVTLSCSQTLNHNVMYWYQQKSSQAPKLLFHYYDKDFNNEADTPDNFQSRRPNTSFCFLDIRSPGLGDTAMYLCATSSWVRGESEQYFGPGTRLTVT.

V is TRBV5-1 and J is TRBJ2-5; D call uncertain. The germline gives CDR1 SGHRS, CDR2 YFSETQ. Trimming shortened V by 7 bases and J by 1 base, and 14 bases separated the two germline ends. The CDR3 is 14 amino acids. The CDR3 DNA sequence: TGCGCCAGCGCCACGACTCCGATCCAAGAGACCCAGTACTTC. Translation gives CASATTPIQETQYF.

CDR3 in amino acids: CASSATGVNTEAFF. CDR3 nucleotides: TGTGCCAGCTCAGCGACAGGGGTAAACACTGAAGCTTTCTTT. The chain carries TRBV18 and TRBJ1-1; 8 bases line up with TRBD1. V was pared by 5 bases and J by 2 bases, with 4 bases of the junction left unmatched. CDR3 length equals 14 residues. CDR1 KGHSH and CDR2 LQKENI come from the germline V gene.

V and J are TRBV6-2 or TRBV6-3 and TRBJ2-1; 16 bases map to TRBD2. Per the germline V gene, CDR1 is MNHEY and CDR2 is SVGEGT. There are 14 residues in the CDR3. The trim removed 7 bases at V and 15 bases at J, leaving 9 bases unmatched. The CDR3 region is CASTPGTSGGALFF. Here the CDR3 DNA reads TGTGCCAGCACCCCGGGGACTAGCGGGGGGGCACTGTTCTTC.

This clone was observed a few times. The V gene is TRBV12-5, the J gene TRBJ2-7, with a possible D match to TRBD2 (5 bases). The CDR3 has 12 residues. Germline V CDR1 and CDR2: LGHNT, FRNRAP. Trimming pared 2 bases from V and 7 bases from J, leaving 9 bases between. CDR3 DNA sequence: TGTGCTAGTGGTTTGTTTGGCGGGGAGCAGTACTTC. It encodes CASGLFGGEQYF.

V is TRBV30 and J is TRBJ2-1; TRBD1 might be the D (6 bases). This CDR3 is built from 14 residues. Germline lookup yields CDR1 GTSNPN and CDR2 SVGIG (reference sequence). With 0 bases removed from V and 4 bases from J, the gap between germline ends came to 10 bases. The CDR3 DNA reads TGTGCCTGGAGTGTAGGACAGCTTTACAATGAGCAGTTCTTC. Protein sequence: CAWSVGQLYNEQFF.

The V and J genes are TRBV5-8 and TRBJ1-5; D perhaps matches TRBD1 (5 bases). Germline values: CDR1 SGHTS, CDR2 YDEGEE. Trimming took 0 bases from V and 1 from J, leaving 17 bases between them. CDR3 length: 18 amino acids. CDR3 region: CASSLAGKAGGSNQPQHF. In DNA, the CDR3 is TGTGCCAGCAGCTTGGCGGGGAAGGCGGGGGGGAGCAATCAGCCCCAGCATTTT.

This chain connects TRBV4-1 to TRBJ2-3, with TRBD2 matching over 13 bases. CDR1 and CDR2 from the germline V gene are MGHRA and YSYEKL. CDR3 size: 16 residues. V dropped 1 base and J dropped 6; count of bases not matched to a gene: 4. DNA of the CDR3: TGCGCCAGCAGCCAAGGCACTAGCGGGGGGGCGGATACGCAGTATTTT. Protein sequence: CASSQGTSGGADTQYF.

J is TRBJ1-6 and V is TRBV19, with 10 bases that match TRBD1. Germline CDR1 LNHDA, CDR2 SQIVND (reference sequence). The CDR3 is made up of 13 amino acids. V was pared by 6 bases and J by 10 bases, with 3 bases of the junction left unmatched. The CDR3 protein is CASSEDRGSPLHF. In DNA, the CDR3 is TGTGCCAGTAGCGAGGACAGGGGGTCACCCCTCCACTTT.

This clone came up once. The chain has TRBV7-5 and TRBJ1-2; TRBD1, as called in the table, went unchecked against the DNA. TRBV7-5 is a pseudogene segment. The CDR3 is made up of 13 amino acids. DNA for the CDR3: TGTGCCAGAAGCTTAGTAGGGGTCCCTGGCTACACCTTC. Encoded protein: CARSLVGVPGYTF.

The rearrangement links TRBV29-1 to TRBJ2-7; a weak D match, TRBD2 (6 bases). This CDR3 is 13 amino acids long. V was shortened by 4 bases and J by 7 bases, with 17 bases between the two germline ends. Germline CDR1 is SQVTM and CDR2 is ANQGSEA. The CDR3 loop reads CSVALMGGGEQYF. CDR3 DNA: TGCAGCGTTGCACTCATGGGTGGGGGGGAGCAGTACTTC.

The genes are TRBV6-2 or TRBV6-3 and TRBJ1-1; the D is unclear. CDR1 is MNHEY, CDR2 SVGEGT, per germline. This CDR3 comprises 15 residues. The ends were cut back, 2 bases at V and 5 bases at J, with 15 bases in the middle. The CDR3 DNA reads as TGTGCCAGCAGTTACCTCCCGGTCCGTAAAACTGAAGCTTTCTTT. Protein sequence: CASSYLPVRKTEAFF.

This chain joins TRBV12-3 or TRBV12-4 and TRBJ1-2, with no clear D. V was shortened by 3 bases and J by 3 bases, with 8 bases between the two germline ends. There are 13 residues in the CDR3. The CDR3 nucleotides are TGTGCCAGCAGTTTTGTCCAGGACTATGGCTACACCTTC. It specifies CASSFVQDYGYTF.

The V gene is TRBV7-2, the J gene TRBJ1-1; TRBD1 is a possible D gene (6 bases). Trimming removed 1 base at V and 7 bases at J, with 13 bases between. This CDR3 has 14 amino acids. Germline CDR1 reads SGHTA; CDR2 reads FQGNSA. This CDR3 is CASSLEGGIGEAFF. The CDR3 DNA follows: TGTGCCAGCAGCTTAGAAGGGGGAATCGGTGAAGCTTTCTTT.

This clone is medium-sized in the sample. V usage is TRBV2 and J usage is TRBJ1-2; D ambiguous. V gave up 3 bases and J gave up 8 bases, with 16 bases separating them. CDR1 SNHLY and CDR2 FYNNEI come from the germline V gene. This CDR3 is 14 amino acids long. The CDR3 DNA sequence: TGTGCCAGCAGTGATACCGGGTCTCACTTGGGCTACACCTTC. Its protein product is CASSDTGSHLGYTF.

This chain uses TRBV19 with TRBJ1-5, with TRBD1 matching 7 bases. This CDR3 is built from 14 residues. The germline V gene has CDR1 LNHDA and CDR2 SQIVND (reference sequence). J was trimmed by 7 bases and V by 7 bases; bases with no gene match: 10. Written as DNA, the CDR3 is TGTGCCAGTACCTTGGGGTTGGGACAGCAGCCCCAGCATTTT. It specifies CASTLGLGQQPQHF.

The rearrangement links TRBV6-5 to TRBJ1-6, with 11 bases matching TRBD1. CDR3 length: 15 amino acids. The J segment lost 6 bases and the V segment lost 6 bases, leaving 4 bases of the junction unmatched. The V gene's germline CDR1 is MNHEY and CDR2 SVGAGI. The CDR3 loop reads CASRPGQGGNSPLHF. Here the CDR3 DNA reads TGTGCCAGCAGACCGGGACAGGGGGGTAATTCACCCCTCCACTTT.

The J gene is TRBJ2-3, the V gene TRBV5-1; D ambiguous. The CDR3 is 13 amino acids. CDR1 and CDR2 (germline): SGHRS, YFSETQ. Trimming cost V 5 bases and J 1 base, with 8 bases left between them. CDR3 region: CASSSEGTDTQYF. CDR3 nucleotides: TGCGCCAGCAGTTCAGAAGGCACAGATACGCAGTATTTT. Drawing the rest from reference TRBV5-1 and TRBJ2-3, the complete variable domain is KAGVTQTPRYLIKTRGQQVTLSCSPISGHRSVSWYQQTPGQGLQFLFEYFSETQRNKGNFPGRFSGRQFSNSRSEMNVSTLELGDSALYLCASSSEGTDTQYFGPGTRLTVL.